Listed below are T cell receptor beta chains from one sample, sequenced in a study of shared clonotypes between healthy human individuals. TCRdb's table, derived via immunoSEQ multiplex PCR, lists solely in-frame clones and lacks some. The sample has 1.5 million to 1.9 million clones; 95% to 99% are singletons. The material sequenced was naive CD4+ T cells sorted from blood. The receptor set was obtained from a man aged 25 to 45 in good health. Each CDR3 is given with its conserved first and last residue. A D gene is named only where the DNA matches it firmly. The size field is filled for only some rows; it gives once, few, many or a size class.

j_call: TRBJ1-1; v_call: TRBV29-1; clone_size: .; d_call: .; cdr3_nt: TGCAGCGTCCCCCCTGATAGAGGTGGTCTTGAAGCTTTCTTT; cdr3_aa: CSVPPDRGGLEAFF
j_call: TRBJ1-1; v_call: TRBV7-2; clone_size: once; d_call: .; cdr3_nt: TGTGCCAGCAGCCCCCCAAATGCCCCCATCTATGAAGCTTTCTTT; cdr3_aa: CASSPPNAPIYEAFF
j_call: TRBJ2-3; v_call: TRBV7-3; clone_size: .; d_call: TRBD2; cdr3_nt: TGTGCCAGCAGTTCGGGACTAGCGGGAGTAACAGATACGCAGTATTTT; cdr3_aa: CASSSGLAGVTDTQYF
j_call: TRBJ1-1; v_call: TRBV2; clone_size: .; d_call: .; cdr3_nt: TGTGCCAGCAGTGAAAGGTTGGGGGCTGGGACTGAAGCTTTCTTT; cdr3_aa: CASSERLGAGTEAFF
j_call: TRBJ2-5; v_call: TRBV6-5; clone_size: once; d_call: .; cdr3_nt: TGTGCCAGCAGTTACTCGCCGTTACAAGAGACCCAGTACTTC; cdr3_aa: CASSYSPLQETQYF
j_call: TRBJ2-2; v_call: TRBV5-4; clone_size: .; d_call: TRBD2; cdr3_nt: TGTGCCAGCAGCTTTCCTAGCGGGAGTGTTTACGGGGAGCTGTTTTTT; cdr3_aa: CASSFPSGSVYGELFF
j_call: TRBJ2-7; v_call: TRBV28; clone_size: .; d_call: .; cdr3_nt: TGTGCCAGCAGTCCCTCGTCCACCTACGAGCAGTACTTC; cdr3_aa: CASSPSSTYEQYF
j_call: TRBJ1-5; v_call: TRBV7-8; clone_size: .; d_call: .; cdr3_nt: TGTGCCAGCAGCCCGGGCGAAAGGACCAATCAGCCCCAGCATTTT; cdr3_aa: CASSPGERTNQPQHF
j_call: TRBJ2-7; v_call: TRBV5-1; clone_size: .; d_call: TRBD1; cdr3_nt: TGCGCCAGCAGACGGACAGGGGGCGCGGACGAGCAGTACTTC; cdr3_aa: CASRRTGGADEQYF
j_call: TRBJ1-5; v_call: TRBV19; clone_size: once; d_call: .; cdr3_nt: TGTGCCAGTAGTATAGTTGCCAGGGATAGCAATCAGCCCCAGCATTTT; cdr3_aa: CASSIVARDSNQPQHF
j_call: TRBJ2-2; v_call: TRBV15; clone_size: .; d_call: .; cdr3_nt: TGTGCCACCAGTACACCGGGGAGGGAGCTGTTTTTT; cdr3_aa: CATSTPGRELFF
j_call: TRBJ1-4; v_call: TRBV13; clone_size: .; d_call: .; cdr3_nt: TGTGCCAGCAGCTCCAACAGGGAACATGAAAAACTGTTTTTT; cdr3_aa: CASSSNREHEKLFF
j_call: TRBJ2-5; v_call: TRBV30; clone_size: .; d_call: .; cdr3_nt: TGTGCCTGGAGTGTACTTCTGGACCAGTACTTC; cdr3_aa: CAWSVLLDQYF
j_call: TRBJ2-3; v_call: TRBV19; clone_size: .; d_call: .; cdr3_nt: TGTGCCAGTAGTAGGGCAGGCACAGATACGCAGTATTTT; cdr3_aa: CASSRAGTDTQYF
j_call: TRBJ1-1; v_call: TRBV7-2; clone_size: .; d_call: .; cdr3_nt: TGTGCCAGCAGACTACAGCGGAACACTGAAGCTTTCTTT; cdr3_aa: CASRLQRNTEAFF
j_call: TRBJ1-2; v_call: TRBV7-2; clone_size: .; d_call: TRBD1; cdr3_nt: TGTGCCAGCAGCTTAGGTTTATGGGGGACAGGGTCTGGTGGCTACACCTTC; cdr3_aa: CASSLGLWGTGSGGYTF
j_call: TRBJ2-1; v_call: TRBV27; clone_size: .; d_call: .; cdr3_nt: TGTGCCAGCATGGCAATACCGGGACTCCCACCCCATGAGCAGTTCTTC; cdr3_aa: CASMAIPGLPPHEQFF
j_call: TRBJ2-1; v_call: TRBV18; clone_size: .; d_call: TRBD2; cdr3_nt: TGTGCCAGCTCACCACTGCCTAGCGGGACTACTTACAATGAGCAGTTCTTC; cdr3_aa: CASSPLPSGTTYNEQFF
j_call: TRBJ2-3; v_call: TRBV6-6; clone_size: once; d_call: .; cdr3_nt: TGTGCCAGCATACATAGGGGGTCCGGCACAGATACGCAGTATTTT; cdr3_aa: CASIHRGSGTDTQYF
j_call: TRBJ2-1; v_call: TRBV28; clone_size: .; d_call: .; cdr3_nt: TGTGCCAGCAGCTCGACCCTAAATGAGCAGTTCTTC; cdr3_aa: CASSSTLNEQFF
j_call: TRBJ1-2; v_call: TRBV28; clone_size: .; d_call: .; cdr3_nt: TGTGCCAGCAGGTTCACAGGGAGAATCCATGGCTACACCTTC; cdr3_aa: CASRFTGRIHGYTF
j_call: TRBJ2-3; v_call: TRBV28; clone_size: .; d_call: .; cdr3_nt: TGTGCCAGCAGTTTACACGGGTTAGAAGATACGCAGTATTTT; cdr3_aa: CASSLHGLEDTQYF
j_call: TRBJ2-3; v_call: TRBV6-5; clone_size: .; d_call: .; cdr3_nt: TGTGCCAGCAGTTACTCGGAACTTAGTAGAGCAGATACGCAGTATTTT; cdr3_aa: CASSYSELSRADTQYF
j_call: TRBJ1-1; v_call: TRBV4-2; clone_size: .; d_call: .; cdr3_nt: TGTGCCAGCAGCCAAGAGGGTCAGGGGATGCCTGAAGCTTTCTTT; cdr3_aa: CASSQEGQGMPEAFF